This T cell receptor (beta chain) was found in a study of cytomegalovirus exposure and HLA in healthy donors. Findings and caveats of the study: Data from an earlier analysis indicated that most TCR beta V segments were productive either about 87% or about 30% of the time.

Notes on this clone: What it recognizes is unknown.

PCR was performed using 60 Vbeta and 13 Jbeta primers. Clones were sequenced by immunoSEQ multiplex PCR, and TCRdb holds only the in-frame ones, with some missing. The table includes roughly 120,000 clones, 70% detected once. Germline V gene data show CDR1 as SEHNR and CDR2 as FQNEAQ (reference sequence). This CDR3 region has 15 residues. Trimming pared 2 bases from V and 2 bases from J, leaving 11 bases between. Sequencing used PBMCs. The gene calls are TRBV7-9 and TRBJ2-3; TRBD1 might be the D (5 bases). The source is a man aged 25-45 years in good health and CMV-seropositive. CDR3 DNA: TGTGCCAGCAGCTTACGCCCAGGGTACACAGATACGCAGTATTTT. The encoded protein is CASSLRPGYTDTQYF. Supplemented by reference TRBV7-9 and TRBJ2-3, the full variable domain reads DTGVSQNPRHKITKRGQNVTFRCDPISEHNRLYWYRQTLGQGPEFLTYFQNEAQLEKSRLLSDRFSAERPKGSFSTLEIQRTEQGDSAMYLCASSLRPGYTDTQYFGPGTRLTVL.